This TCR beta chain emerged from a study of blood T cell repertoires in COVID-19. Seattle patients were enrolled during active infection and followed longitudinally. Per the authors' pipeline: Nucleated cell counts were estimated from reference gene primer amplification. Sequencing was performed with immunoSEQ multiplex PCR; in TCRdb, only in-frame clones are kept and a portion is missing. That table furnishes V, J and clone size, whereas the DNA furnished D and trimming. Of 220,000 or so clones in the sample, approximately 90% were seen once. The CDR3 extends over 13 amino acids. The J segment lost 4 bases and the V segment lost 4 bases, leaving 3 bases of the junction unmatched. CDR1 and CDR2 from the germline V gene are SGHDN and FVKESK.

The sample taken for sequencing was peripheral blood. This chain links TRBV14 with TRBJ1-2; 7 bases align to TRBD1. The TCR comes from a woman aged 45-60 years with COVID-19, enrolled during active disease. CDR3 region: CASSRDSLYGYTF. In DNA, the CDR3 is TGTGCCAGCAGCCGGGACAGTCTCTATGGCTACACCTTC.